This T cell receptor beta chain comes out of a study of immune reconstitution after stem cell transplant in scleroderma listed by TCRdb under 2017. The library was produced with RT-PCR. Sequencing used an Illumina MiSeq. Clones were called with MiXCR by TCRdb after fastp trimmed the public reads at Q25, and only in-frame beta chains were retained. Under each unique CDR3 protein, matching rows form one entry showing the most common genes and DNA. This sample gives more than 2,000 distinct CDR3 sequences in total; less than 14% of them show up just once. The ten largest clones take up roughly 25% of the sample. The cysteine opens and the phenylalanine closes a CDR3 of 11 amino acids. Just CDR3 DNA is preserved here, 33 bases in frame from base 1. V sheds 8 bases and J sheds 7 bases, leaving 11 bases between their ends. CDR1 and CDR2 were assigned from the germline V gene as MGHDK and SYGVNS. Within its sample, this clonotype is medium-sized (0.01 to 0.1%). Its recognized antigen is unknown. No much larger clone is present one base from it, and per-base qualities are unavailable.

The chain is encoded by TRBV25-1 joined to TRBJ1-1, with the D segment identity uncertain. This clonotype originated in a female donor with systemic sclerosis. This specimen was taken before or after autologous hematopoietic stem cell transplantation (not recorded which). This receptor carries the CDR3 CASPICGEAFF. The DNA is as follows: TGTGCCAGCCCAATATGTGGTGAAGCTTTCTTT.